This T cell receptor beta chain originates from a study of shared clonotypes between healthy human individuals. Across the whole study: CD4 naive and memory got three plates each, CD8 naive two, CD8 memory one. General study findings and limits: Despite large depth, sorted-subset datasets appeared incompletely sequenced.

CDR1 SGHVS and CDR2 FNYEAQ come from the germline V gene. The CDR3 runs to 13 residues. Trimming took 5 bases from V and 6 from J, leaving 14 bases between them. The protocol was immunoSEQ multiplex PCR, while the TCRdb copy is restricted to in-frame clones and leaves out a portion. This table holds some 2 million clones, approximately 94% found once. In regard to this clone: Its cognate antigen is unknown.

Naive CD8 cells lacked CD45RO and underwent positive selection for CCR7, leaving out terminally differentiated effector memory CD45RA+ cells. The genes are TRBV7-6 and TRBJ2-7, with D possibly TRBD2 on 6 matching bases. This TCR derives from a man aged 18 to 30 in good health. The sample was naive CD8+ T cells sorted from blood. This chain's CDR3 is CASSGDSPREQYF. CDR3 sequence (DNA): TGTGCCAGCAGCGGGGACTCCCCTCGCGAGCAGTACTTC.